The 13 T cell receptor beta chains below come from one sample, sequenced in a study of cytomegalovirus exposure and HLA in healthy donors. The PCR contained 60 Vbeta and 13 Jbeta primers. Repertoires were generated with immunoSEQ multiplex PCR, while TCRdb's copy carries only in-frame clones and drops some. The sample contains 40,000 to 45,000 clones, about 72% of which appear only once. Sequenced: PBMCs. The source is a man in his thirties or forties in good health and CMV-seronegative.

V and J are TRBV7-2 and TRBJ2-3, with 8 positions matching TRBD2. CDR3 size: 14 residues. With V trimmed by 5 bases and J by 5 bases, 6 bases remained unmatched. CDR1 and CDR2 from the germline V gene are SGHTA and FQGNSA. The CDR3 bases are TGTGCCAGCAGCGGTCGAGCGGGAGAAGATACGCAGTATTTT. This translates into CASSGRAGEDTQYF.

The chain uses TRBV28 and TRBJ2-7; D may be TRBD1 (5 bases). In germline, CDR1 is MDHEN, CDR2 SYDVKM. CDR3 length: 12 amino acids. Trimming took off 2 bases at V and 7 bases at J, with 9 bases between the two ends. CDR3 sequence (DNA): TGTGCCAGCAGTTTAAGGTCAGGGGAGCAGTACTTC. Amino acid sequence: CASSLRSGEQYF.

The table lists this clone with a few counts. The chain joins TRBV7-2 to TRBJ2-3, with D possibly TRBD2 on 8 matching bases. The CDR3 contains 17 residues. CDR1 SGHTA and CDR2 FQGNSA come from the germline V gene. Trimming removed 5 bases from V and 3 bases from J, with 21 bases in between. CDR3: CASSAGGGGRRTDTQYF. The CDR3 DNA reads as TGTGCCAGCAGCGCAGGGGGGGGCGGGAGGCGAACAGATACGCAGTATTTT.

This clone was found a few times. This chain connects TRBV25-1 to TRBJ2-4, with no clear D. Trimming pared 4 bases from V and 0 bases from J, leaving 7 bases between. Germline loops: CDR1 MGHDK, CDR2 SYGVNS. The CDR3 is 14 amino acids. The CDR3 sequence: CASSARLAKNIQYF. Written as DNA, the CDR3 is TGTGCCAGCAGTGCCAGGCTAGCCAAAAACATTCAGTACTTC.

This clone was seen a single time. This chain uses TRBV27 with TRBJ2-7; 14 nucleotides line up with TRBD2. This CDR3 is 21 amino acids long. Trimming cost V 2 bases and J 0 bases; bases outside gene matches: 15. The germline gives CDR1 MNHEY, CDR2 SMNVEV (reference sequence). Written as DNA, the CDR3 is TGTGCCAGCAGTTTACCGAATCCCGGGACTAGCGGGAGACTATACTCCTACGAGCAGTACTTC. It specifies CASSLPNPGTSGRLYSYEQYF.

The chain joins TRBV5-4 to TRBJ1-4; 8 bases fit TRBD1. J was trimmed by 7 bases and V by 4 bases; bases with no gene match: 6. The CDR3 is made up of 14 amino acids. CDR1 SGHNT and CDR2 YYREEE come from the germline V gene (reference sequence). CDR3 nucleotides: TGTGCCAGCAGCCCCGACAGGGGATTTGAAAAACTGTTTTTT. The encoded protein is CASSPDRGFEKLFF. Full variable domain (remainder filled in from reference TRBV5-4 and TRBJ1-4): ETGVTQSPTHLIKTRGQQVTLRCSSQSGHNTVSWYQQALGQGPQFIFQYYREEENGRGNFPPRFSGLQFPNYSSELNVNALELDDSALYLCASSPDRGFEKLFFGSGTQLSVL.

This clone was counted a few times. The CDR3 loop reads CAISEYRGDQPQHF. In nucleotides, the CDR3 is TGTGCCATCAGTGAGTACAGGGGGGATCAGCCCCAGCATTTT. The V gene is TRBV10-3, the J gene TRBJ1-5; 8 positions agree with TRBD1. Germline assignment: CDR1 ENHRY and CDR2 SYGVKD. With V trimmed by 1 base and J by 5 bases, 1 base remained unmatched. The CDR3 covers 14 residues.

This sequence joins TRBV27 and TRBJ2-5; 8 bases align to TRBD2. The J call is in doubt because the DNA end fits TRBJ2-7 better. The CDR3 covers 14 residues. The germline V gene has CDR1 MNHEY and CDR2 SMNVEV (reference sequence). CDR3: CASSLRGGSYEQYF. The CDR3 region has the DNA TGTGCCAGCAGTCTACGGGGGGGGTCCTACGAGCAGTACTTC.

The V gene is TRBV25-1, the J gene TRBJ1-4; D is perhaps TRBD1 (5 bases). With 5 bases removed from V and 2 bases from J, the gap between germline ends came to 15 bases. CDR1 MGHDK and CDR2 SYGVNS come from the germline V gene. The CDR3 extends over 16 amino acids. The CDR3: CASSYGHISTNEKLFF. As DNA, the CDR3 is TGTGCCAGCAGTTACGGACACATATCGACTAATGAAAAACTGTTTTTT. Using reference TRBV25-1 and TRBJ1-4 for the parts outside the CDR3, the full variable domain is EADIYQTPRYLVIGTGKKITLECSQTMGHDKMYWYQQDPGMELHLIHYSYGVNSTEKGDLSSESTVSRIRTEHFPLTLESARPSHTSQYLCASSYGHISTNEKLFFGSGTQLSVL.

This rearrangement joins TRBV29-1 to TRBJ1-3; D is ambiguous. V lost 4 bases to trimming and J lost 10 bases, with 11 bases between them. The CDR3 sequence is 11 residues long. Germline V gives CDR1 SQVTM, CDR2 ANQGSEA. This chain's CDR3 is CSVVASGTIYF. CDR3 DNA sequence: TGCAGCGTTGTAGCAAGCGGGACCATATATTTT.

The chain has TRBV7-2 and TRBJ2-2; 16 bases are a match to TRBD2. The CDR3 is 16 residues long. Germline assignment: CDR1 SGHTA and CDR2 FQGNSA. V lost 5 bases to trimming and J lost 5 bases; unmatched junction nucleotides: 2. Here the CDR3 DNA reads TGTGCCAGCAGCAGGGGACTAGCGGGAGGGACCGGGGAGCTGTTTTTT. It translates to CASSRGLAGGTGELFF.

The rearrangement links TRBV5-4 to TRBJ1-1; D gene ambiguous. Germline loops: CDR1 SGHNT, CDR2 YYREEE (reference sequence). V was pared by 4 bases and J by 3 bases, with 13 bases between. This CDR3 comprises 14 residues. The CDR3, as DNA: TGTGCCAGCAGCACACCGTTTGAGGACACTGAAGCTTTCTTT. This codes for CASSTPFEDTEAFF.

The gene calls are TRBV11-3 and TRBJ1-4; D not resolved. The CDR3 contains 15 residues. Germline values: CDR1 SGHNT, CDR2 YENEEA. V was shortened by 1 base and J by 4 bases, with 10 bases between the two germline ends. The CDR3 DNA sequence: TGTGCCAGCAGCTTAGGGCGGAGGAATAATGAAAAACTGTTTTTT. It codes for CASSLGRRNNEKLFF.